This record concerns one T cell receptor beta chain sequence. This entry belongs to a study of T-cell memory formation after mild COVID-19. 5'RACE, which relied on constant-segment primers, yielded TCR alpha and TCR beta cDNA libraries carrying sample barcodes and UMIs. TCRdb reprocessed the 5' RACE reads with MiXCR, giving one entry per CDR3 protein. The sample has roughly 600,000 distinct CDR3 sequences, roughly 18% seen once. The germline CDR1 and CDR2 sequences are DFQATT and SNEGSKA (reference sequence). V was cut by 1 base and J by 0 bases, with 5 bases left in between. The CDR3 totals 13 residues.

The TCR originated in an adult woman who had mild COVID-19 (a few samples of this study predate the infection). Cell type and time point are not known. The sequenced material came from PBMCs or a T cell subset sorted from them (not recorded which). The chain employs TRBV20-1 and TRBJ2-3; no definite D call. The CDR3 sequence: CSARAASTDTQYF. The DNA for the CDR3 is TGCAGTGCTAGAGCGGCTAGCACAGATACGCAGTATTTT.